The 30 T cell receptor beta chains given below trace back to one sample, sequenced in a study of response to subunit inactivated influenza vaccine. Each CDR3 protein is one row after TCRdb ran MiXCR on the RT-PCR reads. The top ten clones hold 2.8% of a sample with about 540,000 distinct CDR3 sequences, approximately 22% of them seen once. The sample also formed part of further work on T cells expressing NK-cell markers. That report notes: Researchers built TCR beta cDNA using 5'RACE template switching with UMIs.

This specimen consisted of CD4+ T cells sorted from PBMCs, obtained 11 to 12 days after vaccination. The origin of the receptors is a man between 45 and 60 years old who received an inactivated influenza vaccine.

As for this clonotype: The junction shows a germline mismatch at one end, possibly a read error. The chain couples TRBV5-6 to TRBJ2-5, with D unclear. The CDR3 is 14 amino acids. Per the germline V gene, CDR1 is SGHDT and CDR2 is YYEEEE. For the CDR3, the DNA is TGTGCCAGCAGCTTGGGTTGGTACCAGGAGACCCAGTACTTC. Translating gives CASSLGWYQETQYF.

The V and J genes are TRBV6-1 and TRBJ2-7; 7 bases line up with TRBD2. The CDR3 is made up of 14 amino acids. CDR1 is MNHNS and CDR2 is SASEGT in the germline V gene. The ends lost 8 bases at V and 0 bases at J; junction bases unmatched: 7. In nucleotides, the CDR3 is TGTGCCAGCTCGGGCGGGAGTTACTCCTACGAGCAGTACTTC. This sequence encodes CASSGGSYSYEQYF.

In this sample, this clonotype turned up a few times. J is TRBJ2-3 and V is TRBV29-1, with TRBD2 matching over 13 bases. Looked up from germline, CDR1 is SQVTM and CDR2 is ANQGSEA. The V and J ends lost 3 bases and 3 bases, in that order; junction bases with no gene match: 6. CDR3 length: 16 residues. The CDR3 is CSVDGLGLAGTDTQYF. The CDR3 DNA sequence: TGCAGCGTTGATGGGCTGGGACTAGCGGGAACAGATACGCAGTATTTT.

The chain is built from TRBV6-2 or TRBV6-3 and TRBJ1-5, with a possible D match to TRBD1 (5 bases). Germline loops: CDR1 MNHEY, CDR2 SVGEGT. The V gene lost 7 bases and the J gene lost 6 bases, with 13 bases spanning the gap. There are 13 residues in the CDR3. DNA for the CDR3: TGTGCCAGCACCGCTCAGGGTGTTCAGCCCCAGCATTTT. It codes for CASTAQGVQPQHF.

This clonotype occurred a few times. The chain recombines TRBV28 with TRBJ2-1, with TRBD2 matching over 11 bases. V was pared by 8 bases and J by 4 bases, with 1 base of the junction left unmatched. The CDR3 runs to 13 residues. Per germline, CDR1 MDHEN and CDR2 SYDVKM. The CDR3 region is CASLAGGYNEQFF. CDR3 nucleotide sequence: TGTGCCAGCCTAGCGGGAGGTTACAATGAGCAGTTCTTC.

The gene calls are TRBV5-1 and TRBJ1-5; 7 bases fit TRBD1. This CDR3 region has 16 residues. Trimming cost V 4 bases and J 2 bases; bases outside gene matches: 9. Germline-derived CDR1 and CDR2 are SGHRS and YFSETQ. The CDR3 here is CASSPSGQGGNQPQHF. CDR3 sequence (DNA): TGCGCCAGCAGCCCCTCGGGGCAGGGGGGCAATCAGCCCCAGCATTTT.

This clonotype has only a few counts. V is TRBV7-9 and J is TRBJ2-2, with D unresolved. Trimming removed 5 bases from V and 0 bases from J, with 10 bases in between. In germline, CDR1 is SEHNR, CDR2 FQNEAQ (reference sequence). The CDR3 extends over 15 amino acids. The CDR3: CASSRTVTNTGELFF. CDR3 coding DNA: TGTGCCAGCAGCCGGACGGTTACGAACACCGGGGAGCTGTTTTTT.

This clonotype was recorded a few times. The chain employs TRBV29-1 and TRBJ2-2; no clear D gene. Trimming took 7 bases from V and 7 from J, leaving 10 bases between them. This CDR3 region has 11 residues. Germline V gene lookup returns CDR1 SQVTM and CDR2 ANQGSEA. CDR3 sequence reads: CSDLLGGELFF. The CDR3 DNA is TGCAGCGATCTACTTGGCGGGGAGCTGTTTTTT.

This CDR3 reads CASGGQGFYEQYF. CDR3 sequence (DNA): TGTGCCAGCGGAGGACAGGGATTCTACGAGCAGTACTTC. The chain combines TRBV2 with TRBJ2-7, with TRBD1 matching over 8 bases. The ends lost 8 bases at V and 3 bases at J; junction bases unmatched: 6. Germline CDR1 is SNHLY and CDR2 is FYNNEI. The CDR3 sequence is 13 residues long.

The chain combines TRBV3-1 with TRBJ2-1; 11 bases align to TRBD2. Germline CDR1 is LGHDT and CDR2 is YNNKEL (reference sequence). The CDR3 spans 17 residues. V trimming: 0 bases; J trimming: 7 bases; junction bases outside the gene matches: 8. The DNA for the CDR3 is TGTGCCAGCAGCCAAGAAGGACGGCTAGCGGGAGGAAATGAGCAGTTCTTC. It specifies CASSQEGRLAGGNEQFF.

The chain has TRBV5-5 and TRBJ2-3; 9 bases are a match to TRBD1. This CDR3 is 15 amino acids long. Germline V lookup: CDR1 SGHKS, CDR2 YYEKEE (reference sequence). V was pared by 2 bases and J by 6 bases, with 7 bases of the junction left unmatched. The CDR3 loop is CASSFSGTGSDTQYF. In DNA, the CDR3 is TGTGCCAGCAGCTTTTCCGGGACAGGGAGCGATACGCAGTATTTT.

The chain joins TRBV7-9 to TRBJ2-6; possibly TRBD2 for D (5 bases). This CDR3 spans 13 amino acids. Trimming left V 6 bases short and J 3 bases short, with 6 bases between. Per germline, CDR1 SEHNR and CDR2 FQNEAQ (reference sequence). CDR3 region: CASSGGGANVLTF. The CDR3 nucleotides read TGTGCCAGCAGTGGAGGTGGGGCCAACGTCCTGACTTTC.

The CDR3 protein is CASSQEVGINEKLFF. CDR3 sequence (DNA): TGTGCCAGCAGCCAAGAGGTCGGAATTAATGAAAAACTGTTTTTT. V is TRBV4-2 and J is TRBJ1-4; D remains ambiguous. This CDR3 has 15 residues. The germline CDR1 and CDR2 sequences are LGHNA and YNFKEQ. V was clipped by 0 bases and J by 4 bases, with 9 bases between them.

The chain employs TRBV9 and TRBJ2-6; D gene unclear. The CDR3 runs 16 residues. Germline V gene sequence: CDR1 SGDLS, CDR2 YYNGEE. Trimming stripped 3 bases from V and 0 bases from J, with 10 bases between. DNA for the CDR3: TGTGCCAGCAGCGACGGACCTTACTCTGGGGCCAACGTCCTGACTTTC. Its protein is CASSDGPYSGANVLTF.

This clonotype has more than one count but fewer than ten. CDR3 amino acids: CASSPQGAVYEQYF. CDR3 DNA sequence: TGTGCCAGCAGTCCGCAGGGGGCTGTCTACGAGCAGTACTTC. The gene calls are TRBV7-9 and TRBJ2-7; 8 nucleotides agree with TRBD1. Trimming cost V 6 bases and J 3 bases; bases outside gene matches: 7. Germline lookup yields CDR1 SEHNR and CDR2 FQNEAQ (reference sequence). This CDR3 is built from 14 residues.

This clonotype was seen only a few times. V is TRBV20-1 and J is TRBJ2-1; 16 bases are a match to TRBD2. Germline V CDR1 and CDR2: DFQATT, SNEGSKA (reference sequence). The CDR3 is made up of 16 amino acids. Trimming cost V 3 bases and J 9 bases; bases outside gene matches: 8. The CDR3 DNA reads as TGCAGTGCTAGTAAGGGGACTAGCGGGAGGGCCGGTGAGCAGTTCTTC. It is translated as CSASKGTSGRAGEQFF.

This rearrangement joins TRBV20-1 to TRBJ2-5; D unresolved. V lost 5 bases and J 1 base, leaving 14 bases between the germline ends. The CDR3 spans 14 residues. Germline V gene lookup returns CDR1 DFQATT and CDR2 SNEGSKA (reference sequence). The CDR3 region is CSARVWTSQETQYF. The CDR3 DNA reads TGCAGTGCTCGCGTCTGGACCTCCCAAGAGACCCAGTACTTC.

This clonotype was counted between two and nine times. J is TRBJ1-6 and V is TRBV2, with TRBD1 as a possible D gene (6 bases). CDR3 size: 13 residues. The V gene's germline CDR1 is SNHLY and CDR2 FYNNEI. V lost 4 bases, J lost 7 bases, and 8 bases lay in between. The DNA for the CDR3 is TGTGCCAGCAGTGGGACAGAGAATTCACCCCTCCACTTT. This codes for CASSGTENSPLHF.

This clonotype was seen a few times. The chain uses TRBV7-6 and TRBJ2-2; a possible D gene is TRBD1 (6 bases). The CDR3 length is 18 residues. Trimming removed 1 base at V and 4 bases at J, with 19 bases between. Looked up from germline, CDR1 is SGHVS and CDR2 is FNYEAQ. The CDR3 here is CASSLVRNRVRGTGELFF. In nucleotides, the CDR3 is TGTGCCAGCAGCTTAGTTCGGAACAGGGTTAGAGGCACCGGGGAGCTGTTTTTT.

The genes are TRBV6-4 and TRBJ2-1; no clear D. Germline V gene data show CDR1 as MRHNA and CDR2 as SNTAGT. The germline V and J ends were trimmed by 3 bases and 0 bases, with 9 bases remaining between them. This CDR3 has 15 residues. CDR3 amino acids: CASSEGPSSYNEQFF. As DNA, the CDR3 is TGTGCCAGCAGTGAAGGGCCAAGCTCCTACAATGAGCAGTTCTTC.

This clonotype was found once. The chain carries TRBV10-3 and TRBJ2-5, with D maybe TRBD2 (6 bases). This CDR3 has 18 amino acids. The V gene lost 4 bases and the J gene lost 5 bases, with 26 bases spanning the gap. Germline-derived CDR1 and CDR2 are ENHRY and SYGVKD. CDR3 amino acids: CAISALGTGGLGGETQYF. The CDR3 region has the DNA TGTGCCATCAGTGCTTTGGGGACTGGAGGACTGGGTGGTGAGACCCAGTACTTC.

The chain carries TRBV7-2 and TRBJ2-7; D is unclear. CDR1 and CDR2 (germline): SGHTA, FQGNSA. Trimming removed 2 bases from V and 0 bases from J, with 8 bases in between. The CDR3 spans 14 residues. The CDR3 loop reads CASSLMQASYEQYF. The CDR3 DNA follows: TGTGCCAGCAGCTTAATGCAGGCCTCCTACGAGCAGTACTTC.

This clonotype has more than one count but fewer than ten. CDR3 DNA: TGTGCCAGCTGTCAGGAGCTCCAAGAGACCCAGTACTTC. Translating it yields CASCQELQETQYF. The rearrangement links TRBV2 to TRBJ2-5, with D uncertain. Germline V gene data show CDR1 as SNHLY and CDR2 as FYNNEI. The germline V and J ends were trimmed by 8 bases and 1 base, with 11 bases remaining between them. The CDR3 contains 13 residues.

This clonotype occurred a few times. The CDR3 DNA reads as TGCAGTGCTGCGGCCGGGACTAGTTTCGATACGCAGTATTTT. Its protein is CSAAAGTSFDTQYF. The rearrangement uses TRBV20-1 and TRBJ2-3; 8 positions match TRBD2. Germline V gene data show CDR1 as DFQATT and CDR2 as SNEGSKA (reference sequence). The J segment lost 6 bases and the V segment lost 5 bases, leaving 10 bases of the junction unmatched. This CDR3 has 14 residues.

This clonotype was detected only a few times. The chain carries TRBV15 and TRBJ1-4, with a weak D call TRBD1 (6 bases). Trimming pared 0 bases from V and 8 bases from J, leaving 13 bases between. Germline V lookup: CDR1 LNHNV, CDR2 YYDKDF (reference sequence). The CDR3 covers 15 residues. The CDR3 DNA reads as TGTGCCACCAGCAGAGAGGGACACCAGACGGAAAAACTGTTTTTT. Protein: CATSREGHQTEKLFF.

The chain is built from TRBV30 and TRBJ1-6; a weak D match, TRBD1 (6 bases). V was cut by 2 bases and J by 3 bases, with 14 bases left in between. CDR3 size: 16 residues. From germline, CDR1 is GTSNPN and CDR2 SVGIG (reference sequence). This CDR3 reads CAWSTGSGYYNSPLHF. DNA for the CDR3: TGTGCCTGGAGTACAGGGTCGGGCTACTATAATTCACCCCTCCACTTT.

The J gene is TRBJ2-7, the V gene TRBV5-6, with TRBD2 as a possible D gene (6 bases). Trimming removed 3 bases from V and 4 bases from J, with 23 bases in between. Germline CDR1 SGHDT, CDR2 YYEEEE. The CDR3 runs 17 residues. The chain's CDR3 is CASSSPKEGEDHYEQYF. Written as DNA, the CDR3 is TGTGCCAGCAGCTCGCCGAAAGAAGGGGAGGACCATTACGAGCAGTACTTC.

This clonotype has a handful of counts. The rearrangement links TRBV7-9 to TRBJ1-4, with 9 positions matching TRBD1. The length of the CDR3 is 14 residues. The J segment lost 6 bases and the V segment lost 1 base, leaving 0 bases of the junction unmatched. Germline assignment: CDR1 SEHNR and CDR2 FQNEAQ (reference sequence). CDR3 nucleotide sequence: TGTGCCAGCAGCTTAGGACAGGGGGATGAAAAACTGTTTTTT. As protein: CASSLGQGDEKLFF.

This clonotype was counted a few times. The CDR3 DNA reads as TGTGCCATCAGTGAATCACTACAAAGCCAGTTCTTC. Protein sequence: CAISESLQSQFF. V gene TRBV10-3 combines with J gene TRBJ2-1; D is unclear. This CDR3 has 12 amino acids. CDR1 and CDR2 (germline): ENHRY, SYGVKD. Trimming cost V 3 bases and J 13 bases, with 13 bases left between them.

This clonotype has just a few counts. The V gene is TRBV19, the J gene TRBJ2-7; possible D gene TRBD1, 6 bases. Trimming shortened V by 7 bases and J by 1 base, and 17 bases separated the two germline ends. The CDR3 is 15 residues long. Germline values: CDR1 LNHDA, CDR2 SQIVND (reference sequence). CDR3 sequence: CASTPSAGVSYEQYF. CDR3 DNA sequence: TGTGCCAGTACCCCTTCGGCAGGGGTTTCCTACGAGCAGTACTTC. The full variable domain, its missing parts supplied by reference TRBV19 and TRBJ2-7, is DGGITQSPKYLFRKEGQNVTLSCEQNLNHDAMYWYRQDPGQGLRLIYYSQIVNDFQKGDIAEGYSVSREKKESFPLTVTSAQKNPTAFYLCASTPSAGVSYEQYFGPGTRLTVT.